This TCR beta chain is from a study of regulatory T cells in long-lasting Graves disease (dated by TCRdb to the early 2020s). Looking at the study overall: Newly diagnosed Graves' disease patients had taken antithyroid drugs for less than 3 months. TCR sequencing covered 13 persistent and around 20 newly diagnosed Graves' disease patients, around 33 samples in total. The study was registered as a clinical trial and conducted in China. Persistent Graves' disease patients were compared with newly diagnosed Graves' disease patients by peripheral blood TCR sequencing and RNA sequencing.

This sample's time point label indicates: newly diagnosed GD, antithyroid drugs for less than 3 months. For both TCR sequencing and RNA sequencing, RNA was extracted from PBMCs in TRIzol. The diagnosis of Graves' disease was made according to American Thyroid Association guidelines. Patients were recruited from an endocrinology department in Xi'an, China. From each patient, about 9.7 milliliters of peripheral blood was collected into an EDTA anticoagulant tube. PBMCs were isolated by Ficoll Paque Plus density gradient separation without further T cell sorting. An Agilent 2100 Bioanalyzer and agarose gel were used to check RNA quality, while a NanoDrop 2000 measured RNA concentration. In the case of this clonotype: Its antigen remains unidentified. This may be a read error, as it is one base from a much larger clone.

To prepare the library, multiplex PCR was applied. Sequenced using an Illumina HiSeq 4000. TCR beta libraries were built with iRepertoire HTBI primers and Arm-PCR amplification of CDR3 regions. Before sequencing, the PCR products went through gel purification. On the authors' methods: Gene usage analysis of CDR3 amino acid clonotypes relied on the 60 or so TRBV and over 13 TRBJ segments identified across samples. Filtered high-quality paired reads were merged into contigs using COPE and FqMerger. Contigs were aligned with BLAST to IMGT TRBV, TRBD and TRBJ reference genes, and CDR3 was defined per IMGT. Clonotypes above 0.1% frequency were classified as highly expanded clones. Shannon entropy served as the measure of repertoire diversity, while the Gini coefficient captured V-J evenness. A clonotype found in more than one individual was treated as public. Clones were called with MiXCR by TCRdb after fastp trimmed the public reads at Q25, and only in-frame beta chains were retained. Entries are consolidated by CDR3 protein sequence, retaining the most common genes and DNA. TCRdb's processing, not the authors' own work, is the source of the V and J calls. The sample includes around 360,000 distinct CDR3 sequences, with around 15% observed a single time. Of the sample, 20% falls within the top ten clones.

From a lookup of the germline V gene, CDR1 and CDR2 are SGHTA and FQGTGA. From cysteine to phenylalanine, the CDR3 is 14 amino acids long. The DNA shown is the 42-base CDR3, in frame from base 1. The research as a whole found: The small sample size was acknowledged by the authors as a limitation that may reduce accuracy. More public clonotypes were shared among persistent patients (more than 2,500) than among newly diagnosed patients (approximately 1,000). Compared with newly diagnosed patients, persistent Graves' disease patients had lower TCR Shannon entropy and fewer highly expanded clones, which suggests clonal expansion. The study examined only peripheral blood because the primary lesion, thyroid tissue, could not be accessed. Preferential use of TRBV28, TRBJ1-2 and TRBJ2-5 was observed in persistent disease, whereas TRBV20-1 and TRBJ2-1 were favored in newly diagnosed disease. Only the TCR beta chain was sequenced and analyzed.

These data also formed part of another study, on T cells in Graves' hyperthyroidism and ophthalmopathy. The second paper states: Graves' hyperthyroidism was defined as stable when no progression to ophthalmopathy occurred over 18 months of follow-up. Hyperthyroidism patients were aged 18 to 65 years and newly diagnosed, with disease duration of less than 2 months. The study excluded patients with uncontrolled infections, other autoimmune diseases, pregnancy or lactation. Clinical symptoms, serum thyroxine and TRAb, thyroid ultrasound, and orbital computed tomography formed the basis for the diagnoses. The first round of RT-PCR for the TCR CDR3 was performed with the HTBI primer set and the Qiagen OneStep RT-PCR kit. Most expanded thyroid clonotypes (frequency above 0.001) were also detected in blood, a finding suggesting that blood repertoires may reflect thyroid immune responses. In cross-validation, a model built on a 13 V-J signature told ophthalmopathy apart from stable hyperthyroidism with about 90% sensitivity and around 84% specificity, and in testing the same model reached 80%/75%. In validation, the model predicted progression to ophthalmopathy with approximately 69% sensitivity and approximately 74% specificity, a median of roughly seven months before onset. A discovery cohort of fewer than 110 patients, 43 with Graves' ophthalmopathy and fewer than 65 with stable Graves' hyperthyroidism, was used to find distinguishing TCR V-J signatures. Prospective prediction of ophthalmopathy was tested in an independent validation cohort of 18 to 20 hyperthyroidism patients and 17 patients who later progressed to ophthalmopathy. The 75 to 100 discovery patients were randomly divided into training and test sets at a 7:3 ratio. The study also compared thyroid tissue and blood T-cell repertoires from roughly six Graves' hyperthyroidism patients. Following sampling, methimazole starting at 30 mg daily was given to hyperthyroidism patients, and high-dose intravenous methylprednisolone was given to ophthalmopathy patients. Libraries were constructed in a second round of multiplex PCR, after which size selection and purification were performed. The libraries were sequenced on an Illumina HiSeq2000 using paired-end 100 bp reads. Raw data were processed with SOAPnuke, discarding reads with adapters, uncalled bases, mean Phred below 15, or no exact constant-primer or identifier match. COPE v1.2.5 was used to merge high-quality paired reads, and clonotypes were defined as unique nucleotide sequences. MiTCR v1.1 was used to align the clonotypes against IMGT TRBV, TRBD and TRBJ reference segments. Only V-J combinations with frequency above 0.0001, covering about 99% of repertoires, were analysed. The TCS score was defined as F50 (clonal expansion) divided by E x V (chaos), with BLOSUM62-based TCRdist calculated between CDR3 peptides within each V-J. Welch's t-statistics and random forest reduced approximately 520 V-J features to 13, which were used in a naive Bayes classifier (R e1071). Sample size was not statistically predetermined, and blinding of investigators to group allocation was not performed. According to the paper, TCR Vbeta CDR3 sequencing was carried out on roughly 130 peripheral blood samples, which came from 40 to 45 ophthalmopathy, around 75 hyperthyroidism and about 17 progressor patients.

The source of this sequence is a woman aged 18-35 years with Graves disease. Donor details come from another sample of the same person, matched by shared clones. The rearrangement combines TRBV7-3 with TRBJ2-5, with TRBD1 perhaps the D gene, on 5 matching bases. Here the sequenced sample was peripheral blood mononuclear cells (PBMCs), taken at new diagnosis, from a patient treated with antithyroid drugs. The CDR3 is CASSPGMVGEAQYF. The bases read TGTGCCAGCAGCCCAGGGATGGTTGGAGAGGCCCAGTACTTC.